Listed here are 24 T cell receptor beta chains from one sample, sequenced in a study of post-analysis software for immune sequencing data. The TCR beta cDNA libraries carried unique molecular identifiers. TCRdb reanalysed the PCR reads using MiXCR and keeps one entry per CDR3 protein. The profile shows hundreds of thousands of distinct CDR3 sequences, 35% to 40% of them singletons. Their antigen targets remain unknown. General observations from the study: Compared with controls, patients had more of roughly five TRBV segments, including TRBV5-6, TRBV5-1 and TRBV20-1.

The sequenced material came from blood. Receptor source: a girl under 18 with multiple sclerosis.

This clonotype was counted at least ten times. CDR3 nucleotides: TGCGCCAGCAGCCCAGGACTAGCCGGCGGGCGGGAGCAGTTCTTC. Its protein product is CASSPGLAGGREQFF. The rearrangement uses TRBV5-1 and TRBJ2-1; 8 bases agree with TRBD2. With 4 bases clipped from V and 10 bases from J, the junction kept 13 bases outside the gene matches. CDR3 length: 15 residues. Germline V lookup: CDR1 SGHRS, CDR2 YFSETQ. The full variable domain, completed using reference TRBV5-1 and TRBJ2-1, is KAGVTQTPRYLIKTRGQQVTLSCSPISGHRSVSWYQQTPGQGLQFLFEYFSETQRNKGNFPGRFSGRQFSNSRSEMNVSTLELGDSALYLCASSPGLAGGREQFFGPGTRLTVL.

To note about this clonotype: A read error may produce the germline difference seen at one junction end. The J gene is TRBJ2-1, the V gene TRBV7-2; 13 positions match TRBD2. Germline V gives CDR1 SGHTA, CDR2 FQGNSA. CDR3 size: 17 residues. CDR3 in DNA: TGTGTCAGCAGCTCCGCCCTACTAGCGGGAGGGGAGAATGAGCAGTTCTTC. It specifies CVSSSALLAGGENEQFF.

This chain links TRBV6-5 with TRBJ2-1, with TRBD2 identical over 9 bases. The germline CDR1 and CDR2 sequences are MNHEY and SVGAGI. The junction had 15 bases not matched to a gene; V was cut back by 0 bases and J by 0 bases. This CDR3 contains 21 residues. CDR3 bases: TGTGCCAGCAGTTACTCGATGACACTAGCGGGTCCCCAAAGCTCCTACAATGAGCAGTTCTTC. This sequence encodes CASSYSMTLAGPQSSYNEQFF.

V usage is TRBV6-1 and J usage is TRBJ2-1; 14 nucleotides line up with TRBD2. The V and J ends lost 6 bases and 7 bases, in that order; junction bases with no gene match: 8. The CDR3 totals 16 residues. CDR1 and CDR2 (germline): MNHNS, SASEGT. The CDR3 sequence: CASRVRLAGGHNEQFF. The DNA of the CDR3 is TGTGCCAGCAGGGTCAGACTAGCGGGAGGGCATAATGAGCAGTTCTTC.

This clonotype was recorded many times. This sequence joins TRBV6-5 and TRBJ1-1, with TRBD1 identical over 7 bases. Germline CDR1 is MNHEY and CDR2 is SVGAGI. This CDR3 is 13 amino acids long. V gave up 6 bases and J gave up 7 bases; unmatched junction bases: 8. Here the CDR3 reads CASSRDRTYEAFF. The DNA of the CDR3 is TGTGCCAGCAGCCGGGACAGAACCTATGAAGCTTTCTTT.

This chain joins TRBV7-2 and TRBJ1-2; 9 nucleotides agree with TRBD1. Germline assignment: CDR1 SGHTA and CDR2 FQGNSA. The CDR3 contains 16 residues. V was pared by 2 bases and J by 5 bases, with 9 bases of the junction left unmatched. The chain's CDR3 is CASSLFTGGEGYGYTF. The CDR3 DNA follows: TGTGCCAGCAGCTTATTCACAGGGGGCGAGGGGTATGGCTACACCTTC.

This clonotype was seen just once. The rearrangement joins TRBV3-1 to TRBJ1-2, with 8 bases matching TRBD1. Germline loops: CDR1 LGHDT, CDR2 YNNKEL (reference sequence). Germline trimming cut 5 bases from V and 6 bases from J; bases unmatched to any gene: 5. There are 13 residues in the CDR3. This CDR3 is CASSWTGLDGYTF. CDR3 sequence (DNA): TGTGCCAGCAGCTGGACAGGGTTGGATGGCTACACCTTC.

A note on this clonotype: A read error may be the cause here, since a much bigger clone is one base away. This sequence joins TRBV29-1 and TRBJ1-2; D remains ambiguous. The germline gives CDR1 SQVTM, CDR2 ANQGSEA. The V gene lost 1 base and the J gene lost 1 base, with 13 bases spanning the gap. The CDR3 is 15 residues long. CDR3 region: CSVEGWRTNNYGYTF. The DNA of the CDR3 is TGCAGCGTTGAAGGGTGGAGGACGAATAACTATGGCTACACCTTC.

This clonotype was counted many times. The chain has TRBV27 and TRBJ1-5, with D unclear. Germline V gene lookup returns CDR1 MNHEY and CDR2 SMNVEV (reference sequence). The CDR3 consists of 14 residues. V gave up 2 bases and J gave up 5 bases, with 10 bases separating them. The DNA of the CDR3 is TGTGCCAGCAGTTTACTGGGGATCGATCAGCCCCAGCATTTT. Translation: CASSLLGIDQPQHF.

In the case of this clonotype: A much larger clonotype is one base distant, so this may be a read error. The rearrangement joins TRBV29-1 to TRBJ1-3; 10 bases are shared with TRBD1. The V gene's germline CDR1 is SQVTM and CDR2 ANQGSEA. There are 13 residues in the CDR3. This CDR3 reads CSVRQGAGNTLYF. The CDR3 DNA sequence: TGCAGCGTGCGACAGGGGGCAGGAAACACCTTATATTTT.

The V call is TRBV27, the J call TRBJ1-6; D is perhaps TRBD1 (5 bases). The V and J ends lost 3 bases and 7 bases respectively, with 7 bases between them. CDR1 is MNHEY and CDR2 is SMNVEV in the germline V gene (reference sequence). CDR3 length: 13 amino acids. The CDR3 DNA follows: TGTGCCAGCAGTTTCGGGGGAAATTCACCCCTCCACTTT. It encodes CASSFGGNSPLHF.

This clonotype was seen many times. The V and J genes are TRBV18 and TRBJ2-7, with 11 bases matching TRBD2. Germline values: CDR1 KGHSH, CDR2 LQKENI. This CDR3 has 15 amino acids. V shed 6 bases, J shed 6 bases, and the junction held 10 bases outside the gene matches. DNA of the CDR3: TGTGCCAGCTCCCTAGATAGCGGGAGGGCCACCGAGCAGTACTTC. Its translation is CASSLDSGRATEQYF.

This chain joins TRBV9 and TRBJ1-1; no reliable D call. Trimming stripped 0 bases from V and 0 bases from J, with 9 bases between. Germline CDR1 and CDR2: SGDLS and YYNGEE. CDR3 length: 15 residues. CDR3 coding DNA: TGTGCCAGCAGCGTAGAGCCGGGGTTGAACACTGAAGCTTTCTTT. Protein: CASSVEPGLNTEAFF.

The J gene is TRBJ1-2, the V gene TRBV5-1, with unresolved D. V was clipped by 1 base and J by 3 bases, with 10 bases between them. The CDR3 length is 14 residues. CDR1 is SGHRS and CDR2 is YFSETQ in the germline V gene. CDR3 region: CASSLSPRDYGYTF. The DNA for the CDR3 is TGCGCCAGCAGCTTGTCTCCTAGGGACTATGGCTACACCTTC.

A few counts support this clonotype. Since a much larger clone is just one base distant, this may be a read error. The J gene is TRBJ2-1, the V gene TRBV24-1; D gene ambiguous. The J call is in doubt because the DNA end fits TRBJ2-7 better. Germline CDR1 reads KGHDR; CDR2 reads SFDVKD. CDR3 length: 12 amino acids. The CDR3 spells CATSKSYNEQYF. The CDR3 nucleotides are TGTGCCACCAGTAAGTCCTACAATGAGCAGTACTTC.

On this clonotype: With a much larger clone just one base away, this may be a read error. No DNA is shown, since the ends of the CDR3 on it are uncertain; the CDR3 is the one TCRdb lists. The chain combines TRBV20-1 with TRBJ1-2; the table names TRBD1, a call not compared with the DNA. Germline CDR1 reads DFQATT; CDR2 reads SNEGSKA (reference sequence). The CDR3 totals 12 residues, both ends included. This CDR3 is CSATGQAYGCTF.

This CDR3 is CASMIQGAGANVLTF. The CDR3 DNA follows: TGTGCCAGCATGATACAGGGGGCTGGGGCCAACGTCCTGACTTTC. V and J are TRBV6-1 and TRBJ2-6; the match to TRBD1 covers 8 bases. The trim removed 7 bases at V and 2 bases at J, leaving 4 bases unmatched. Per the germline V gene, CDR1 is MNHNS and CDR2 is SASEGT. This CDR3 comprises 15 residues.

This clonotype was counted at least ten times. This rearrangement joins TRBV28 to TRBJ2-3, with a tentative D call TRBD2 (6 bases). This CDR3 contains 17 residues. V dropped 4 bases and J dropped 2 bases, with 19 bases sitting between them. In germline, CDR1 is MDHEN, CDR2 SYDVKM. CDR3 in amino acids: CASSSSSGAGFTDTQYF. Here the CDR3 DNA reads TGTGCCAGCAGTTCCTCCAGCGGCGCGGGGTTCACAGATACGCAGTATTTT.

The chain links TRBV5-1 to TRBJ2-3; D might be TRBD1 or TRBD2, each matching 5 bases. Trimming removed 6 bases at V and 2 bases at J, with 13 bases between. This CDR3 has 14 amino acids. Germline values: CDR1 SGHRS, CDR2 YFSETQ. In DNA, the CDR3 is TGCGCCAGCACCCGGGACCTAACCACAGATACGCAGTATTTT. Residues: CASTRDLTTDTQYF.

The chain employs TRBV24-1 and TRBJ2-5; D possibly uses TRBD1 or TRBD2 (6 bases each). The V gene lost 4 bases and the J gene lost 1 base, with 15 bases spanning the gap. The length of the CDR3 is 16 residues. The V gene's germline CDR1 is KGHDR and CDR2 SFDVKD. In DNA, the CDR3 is TGTGCCACCAGTGACAACCCCGGGGGCCTCCAAGAGACCCAGTACTTC. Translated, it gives CATSDNPGGLQETQYF.

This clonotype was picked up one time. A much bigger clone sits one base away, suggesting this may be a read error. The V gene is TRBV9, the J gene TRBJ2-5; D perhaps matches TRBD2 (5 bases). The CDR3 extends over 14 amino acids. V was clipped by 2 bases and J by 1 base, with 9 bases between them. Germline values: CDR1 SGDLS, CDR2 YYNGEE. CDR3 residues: CASSVGVGQETQYF. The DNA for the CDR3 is TGTGCCAGCAGCGTGGGAGTGGGCCAAGAGACCCAGTACTTC.

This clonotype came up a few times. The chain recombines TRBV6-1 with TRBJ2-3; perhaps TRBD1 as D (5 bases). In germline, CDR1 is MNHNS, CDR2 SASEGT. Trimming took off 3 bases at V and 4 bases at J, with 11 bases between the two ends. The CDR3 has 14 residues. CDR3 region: CASSEATVADTQYF. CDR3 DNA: TGTGCCAGCAGTGAGGCGACAGTTGCAGATACGCAGTATTTT.

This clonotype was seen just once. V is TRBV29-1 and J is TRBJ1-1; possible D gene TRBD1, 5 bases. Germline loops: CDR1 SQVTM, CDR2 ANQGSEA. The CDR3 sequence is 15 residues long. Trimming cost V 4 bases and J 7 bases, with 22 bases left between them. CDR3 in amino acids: CSVVKTQGVGGEAFF. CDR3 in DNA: TGCAGCGTTGTCAAAACGCAGGGTGTGGGGGGTGAAGCTTTCTTT.

The CDR3: CASSPKGANTEAFF. For the CDR3, the DNA is TGTGCCAGCTCACCGAAGGGGGCGAACACTGAAGCTTTCTTT. The chain has TRBV18 and TRBJ1-1; 7 bases align to TRBD1. Losses at the gene ends were 3 bases for V and 1 base for J; bases not matched to a gene: 2. The CDR3 extends over 14 amino acids. Germline V gene data show CDR1 as KGHSH and CDR2 as LQKENI.